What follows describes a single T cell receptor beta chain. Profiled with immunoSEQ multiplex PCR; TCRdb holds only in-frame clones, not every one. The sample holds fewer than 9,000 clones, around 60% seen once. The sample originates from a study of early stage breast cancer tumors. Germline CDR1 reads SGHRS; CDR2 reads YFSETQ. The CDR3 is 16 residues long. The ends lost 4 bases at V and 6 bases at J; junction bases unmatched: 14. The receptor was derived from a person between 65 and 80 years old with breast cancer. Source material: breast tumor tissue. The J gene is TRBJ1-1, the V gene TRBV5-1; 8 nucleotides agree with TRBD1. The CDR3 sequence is CASSPGAGGVGAEAFF. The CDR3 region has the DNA TGCGCCAGCAGCCCCGGGGCAGGGGGCGTGGGTGCTGAAGCTTTCTTT. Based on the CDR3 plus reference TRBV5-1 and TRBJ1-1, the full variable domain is KAGVTQTPRYLIKTRGQQVTLSCSPISGHRSVSWYQQTPGQGLQFLFEYFSETQRNKGNFPGRFSGRQFSNSRSEMNVSTLELGDSALYLCASSPGAGGVGAEAFFGQGTRLTVV.